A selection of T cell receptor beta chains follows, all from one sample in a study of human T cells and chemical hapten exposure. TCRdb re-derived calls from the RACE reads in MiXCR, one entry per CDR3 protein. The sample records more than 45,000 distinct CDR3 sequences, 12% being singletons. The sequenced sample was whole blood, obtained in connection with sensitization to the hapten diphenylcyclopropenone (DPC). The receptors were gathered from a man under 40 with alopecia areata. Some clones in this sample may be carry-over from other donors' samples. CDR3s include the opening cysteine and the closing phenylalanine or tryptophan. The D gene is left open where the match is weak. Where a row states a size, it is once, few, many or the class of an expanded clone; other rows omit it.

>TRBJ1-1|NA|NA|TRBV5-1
CASGIRIGMNTEAFF
TGCGCCAGCGGGATCCGGATTGGGATGAACACTGAAGCTTTCTTT
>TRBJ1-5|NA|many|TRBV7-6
CASSLGAPGATSLGSNQPQHF
TGTGCCAGCAGCTTGGGGGCGCCCGGGGCGACGTCGTTAGGATCAAATCAGCCCCAGCATTTT
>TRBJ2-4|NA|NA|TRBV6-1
CASSEEGRVAKNIQYF
TGTGCCAGCAGTGAAGAGGGCCGAGTAGCCAAAAACATTCAGTACTTC
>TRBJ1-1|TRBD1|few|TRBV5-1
CASSQGASSEAFF
TGCGCCAGCAGTCAGGGGGCGAGTTCTGAAGCTTTCTTT
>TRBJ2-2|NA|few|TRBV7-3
CASSLGRNTGELFF
TGTGCCAGCAGCTTGGGCAGGAACACCGGGGAGCTGTTTTTT
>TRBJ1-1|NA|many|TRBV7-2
CASSLEGTANTEAFF
TGTGCCAGCAGCTTAGAGGGCACAGCGAACACTGAAGCTTTCTTT
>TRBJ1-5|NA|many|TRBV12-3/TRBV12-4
CASRPSGPYSNQPQHF
TGTGCCAGCAGGCCTTCAGGGCCATATAGCAATCAGCCCCAGCATTTT
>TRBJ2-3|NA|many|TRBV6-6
CASSYSVGGVTDTQYF
TGTGCCAGCAGTTACTCCGTAGGGGGGGTGACAGATACGCAGTATTTT
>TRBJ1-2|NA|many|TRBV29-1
CSVEEEWGSLPF
TGCAGCGTTGAAGAGGAGTGGGGGTCCCTTCCCTTC
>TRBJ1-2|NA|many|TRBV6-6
CASSSPSGTSGNYGYTF
TGTGCCAGCAGTTCACCCAGTGGGACATCTGGTAACTATGGCTACACCTTC
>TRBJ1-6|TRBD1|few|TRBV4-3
CASSRDRTGAGSPLHF
TGCGCCAGCAGCCGGGATCGGACAGGGGCAGGTTCACCCCTCCACTTT
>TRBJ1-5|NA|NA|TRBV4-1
CASNQVPESNQPQHF
TGCGCCAGCAACCAAGTTCCAGAGAGCAATCAGCCCCAGCATTTT
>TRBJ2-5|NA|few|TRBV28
CASKRIRRKETQYF
TGTGCCAGCAAAAGGATACGCCGCAAAGAGACCCAGTACTTC
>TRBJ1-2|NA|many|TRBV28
CASSLGTLGGYTF
TGTGCCAGCAGTTTGGGCACTCTAGGTGGCTACACCTTC
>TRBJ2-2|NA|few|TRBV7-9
CASRLKRRIDTGELFF
TGTGCCAGCAGACTAAAACGGAGGATTGACACCGGGGAGCTGTTTTTT